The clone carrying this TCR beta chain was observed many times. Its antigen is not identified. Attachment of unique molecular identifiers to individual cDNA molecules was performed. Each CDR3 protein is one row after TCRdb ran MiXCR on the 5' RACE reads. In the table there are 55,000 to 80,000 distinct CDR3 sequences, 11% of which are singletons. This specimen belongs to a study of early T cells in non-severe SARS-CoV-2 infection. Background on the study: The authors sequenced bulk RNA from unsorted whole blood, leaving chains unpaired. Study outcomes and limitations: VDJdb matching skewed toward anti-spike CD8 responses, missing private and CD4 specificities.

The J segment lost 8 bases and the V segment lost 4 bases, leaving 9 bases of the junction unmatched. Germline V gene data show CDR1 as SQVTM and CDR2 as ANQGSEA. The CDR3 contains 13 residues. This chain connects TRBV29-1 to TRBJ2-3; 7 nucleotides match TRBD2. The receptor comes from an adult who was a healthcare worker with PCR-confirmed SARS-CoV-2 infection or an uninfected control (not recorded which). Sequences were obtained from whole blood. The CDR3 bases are TGCAGCGTTGTAGGACTAGTAGGGACTACGCAGTATTTT. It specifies CSVVGLVGTTQYF.